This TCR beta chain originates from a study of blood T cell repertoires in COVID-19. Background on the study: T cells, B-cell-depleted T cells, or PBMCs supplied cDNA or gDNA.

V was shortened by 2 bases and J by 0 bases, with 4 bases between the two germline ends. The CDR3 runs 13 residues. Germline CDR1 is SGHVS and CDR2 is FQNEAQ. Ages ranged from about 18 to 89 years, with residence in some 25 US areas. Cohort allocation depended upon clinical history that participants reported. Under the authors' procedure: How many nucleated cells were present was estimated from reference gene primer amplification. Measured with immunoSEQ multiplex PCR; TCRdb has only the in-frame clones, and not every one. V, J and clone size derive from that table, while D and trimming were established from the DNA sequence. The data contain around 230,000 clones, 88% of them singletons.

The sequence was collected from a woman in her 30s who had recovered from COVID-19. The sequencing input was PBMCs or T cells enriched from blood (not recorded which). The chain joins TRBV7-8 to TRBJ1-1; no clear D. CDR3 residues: CASSLSMNTEAFF. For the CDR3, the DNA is TGTGCCAGCAGCTTATCCATGAACACTGAAGCTTTCTTT.